These T cell receptor beta chains were read from a single sample in a study of blood T cell repertoires in COVID-19. Some clones are missing from TCRdb's copy, which holds only in-frame ones; the method was immunoSEQ multiplex PCR. The sample yields a few hundred thousand clones, 80% to 95% seen once. The source material was peripheral blood. The receptors come from a woman aged 25 to 45 with COVID-19, enrolled during active disease. CDR3s include the opening cysteine and the closing phenylalanine or tryptophan. A D gene is named only where the DNA matches it firmly. Some rows mark clone size as missing; the rest say once, few, many or name a class of expanded clone.

size,V,J,D,DNA,CDR3
NA,TRBV28,TRBJ1-2,TRBD1,TGTGCCACCCCAGGACAGGGGATCTATGGCTACACCTTC,CATPGQGIYGYTF
NA,TRBV6-5,TRBJ2-7,NA,TGTGCCAGCAGTTACGCAGGTAGGGAGCAGTACTTC,CASSYAGREQYF
NA,TRBV5-6,TRBJ2-7,TRBD1,TGTGCCAGCAGCCCTGGACAGGGGGCTTTATACGAGCAGTACTTC,CASSPGQGALYEQYF
NA,TRBV30,TRBJ1-5,NA,TGTGCCTGGAGTCCCGGGAGATCGGAGCAGCCCCAGCATTTT,CAWSPGRSEQPQHF
NA,TRBV28,TRBJ1-5,NA,TGTGCCAGCAGTTTATCAGGGGCAAGTCAGCCCCAGCATTTT,CASSLSGASQPQHF
few,TRBV29-1,TRBJ2-4,TRBD2,TGCAGCGTCTTGAGACTAGCGGGACCCGGAACCAAAAACATTCAGTACTTC,CSVLRLAGPGTKNIQYF
NA,TRBV28,TRBJ1-4,TRBD1,TGTGCCAGCAGGCGACAGGGGGCCTTTGGTGAAAAACTGTTTTTT,CASRRQGAFGEKLFF
NA,TRBV29-1,TRBJ2-1,TRBD2,TGCAGCTCGACTTCGGGGGGTGAGCAGTTCTTC,CSSTSGGEQFF
NA,TRBV19,TRBJ1-1,NA,TGTGCCAGTACCACAGGTTTCACTGAAGCTTTCTTT,CASTTGFTEAFF
NA,TRBV27,TRBJ2-1,TRBD2,TGTGCCAGCAGTTTATCGGGGCGGCGGGAGTTTAGCCATGAGCAGTTCTTC,CASSLSGRREFSHEQFF
NA,TRBV28,TRBJ2-5,TRBD2,TGTGCCAGCAGTCACCGACTAGCGGGAGTGGTCCAAGAGACCCAGTACTTC,CASSHRLAGVVQETQYF
NA,TRBV7-9,TRBJ1-2,NA,TGTGCCAGCAGCCAGACAGAAGTATATGGCTACACCTTC,CASSQTEVYGYTF
NA,TRBV24-1,TRBJ1-2,TRBD1,TGTGCCACCAGTGATTGGACAGGGGGCTCTGGCTACACCTTC,CATSDWTGGSGYTF
NA,TRBV7-9,TRBJ1-5,NA,TGTGCCAGCAGCTTAGGAGGCCCCGGGGATCAGCCCCAGCATTTT,CASSLGGPGDQPQHF
NA,TRBV19,TRBJ2-7,NA,TGTGCCAGTAGGGCGGCCTACGAGCAGTACTTC,CASRAAYEQYF
NA,TRBV28,TRBJ1-2,NA,TGTGCCAGCAGTTTGTCCGACAGGAGCTATGGCTACACCTTC,CASSLSDRSYGYTF
NA,TRBV3-1/TRBV3-2,TRBJ2-2,NA,TGTGCCAGCAGCCCTCCTTCAGGGGCAACCGGGGAGCTGTTTTTT,CASSPPSGATGELFF
NA,TRBV9,TRBJ2-5,NA,TGTGCCAGCAGCGTCGGGGGCGGGGGAGAGACCCAGTACTTC,CASSVGGGGETQYF
NA,TRBV27,TRBJ1-4,NA,TGTGCCAGCAGTCTCTTCCCCGGTGAAAAACTGTTTTTT,CASSLFPGEKLFF
NA,TRBV30,TRBJ1-1,NA,TGTGCCTGGAGACCCACAATGAACACTGAAGCTTTCTTT,CAWRPTMNTEAFF